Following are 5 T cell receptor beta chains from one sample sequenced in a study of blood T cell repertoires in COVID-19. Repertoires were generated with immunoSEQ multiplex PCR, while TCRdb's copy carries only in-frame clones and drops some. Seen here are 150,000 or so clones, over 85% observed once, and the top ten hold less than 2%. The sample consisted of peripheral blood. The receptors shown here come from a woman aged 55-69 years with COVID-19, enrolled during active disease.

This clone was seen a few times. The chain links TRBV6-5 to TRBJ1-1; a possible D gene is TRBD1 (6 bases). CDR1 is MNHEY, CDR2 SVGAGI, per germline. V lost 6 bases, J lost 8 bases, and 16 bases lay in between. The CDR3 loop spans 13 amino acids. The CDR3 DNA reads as TGTGCCAGCAGGCCCCCCGGACAGCCAGAAGCTTTCTTT. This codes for CASRPPGQPEAFF.

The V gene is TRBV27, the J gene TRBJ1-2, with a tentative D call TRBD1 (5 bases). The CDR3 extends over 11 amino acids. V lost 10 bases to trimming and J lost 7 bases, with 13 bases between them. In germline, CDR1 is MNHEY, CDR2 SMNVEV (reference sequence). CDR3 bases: TGTGCCATTAACGGGGGGGGTGGCTACACCTTC. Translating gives CAINGGGGYTF.

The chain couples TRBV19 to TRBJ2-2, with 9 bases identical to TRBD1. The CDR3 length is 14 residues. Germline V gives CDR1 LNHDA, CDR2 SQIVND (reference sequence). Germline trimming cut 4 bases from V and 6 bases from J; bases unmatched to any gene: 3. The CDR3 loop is CASSTTGGSGELFF. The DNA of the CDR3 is TGTGCCAGTAGTACTACAGGGGGCTCCGGGGAGCTGTTTTTT. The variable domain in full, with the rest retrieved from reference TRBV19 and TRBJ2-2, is DGGITQSPKYLFRKEGQNVTLSCEQNLNHDAMYWYRQDPGQGLRLIYYSQIVNDFQKGDIAEGYSVSREKKESFPLTVTSAQKNPTAFYLCASSTTGGSGELFFGEGSRLTVL.

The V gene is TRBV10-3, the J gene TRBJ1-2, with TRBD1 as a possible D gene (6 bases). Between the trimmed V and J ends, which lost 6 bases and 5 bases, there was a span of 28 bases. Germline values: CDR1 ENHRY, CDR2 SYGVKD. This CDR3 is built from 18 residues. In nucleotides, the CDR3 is TGTGCCATCAGCGCAACACTCGGGGACATAACCACGGGGTATGGCTACACCTTC. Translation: CAISATLGDITTGYGYTF.

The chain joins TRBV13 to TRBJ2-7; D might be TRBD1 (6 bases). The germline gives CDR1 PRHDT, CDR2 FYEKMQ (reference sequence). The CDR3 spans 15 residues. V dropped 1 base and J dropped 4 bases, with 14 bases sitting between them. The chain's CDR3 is CASSLAGNRAYEQYF. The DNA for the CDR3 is TGTGCCAGCAGCTTAGCAGGGAACAGGGCATACGAGCAGTACTTC. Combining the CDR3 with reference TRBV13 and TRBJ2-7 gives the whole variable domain AAGVIQSPRHLIKEKRETATLKCYPIPRHDTVYWYQQGPGQDPQFLISFYEKMQSDKGSIPDRFSAQQFSDYHSELNMSSLELGDSALYFCASSLAGNRAYEQYFGPGTRLTVT.